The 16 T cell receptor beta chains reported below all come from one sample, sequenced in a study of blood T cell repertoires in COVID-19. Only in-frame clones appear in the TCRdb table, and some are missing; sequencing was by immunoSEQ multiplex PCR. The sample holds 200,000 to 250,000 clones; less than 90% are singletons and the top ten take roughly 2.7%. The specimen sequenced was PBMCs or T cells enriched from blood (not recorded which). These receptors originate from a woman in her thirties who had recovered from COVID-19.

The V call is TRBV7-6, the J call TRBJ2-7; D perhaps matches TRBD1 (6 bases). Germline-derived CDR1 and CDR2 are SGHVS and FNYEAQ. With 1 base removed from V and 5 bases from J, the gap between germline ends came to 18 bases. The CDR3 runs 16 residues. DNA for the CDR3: TGTGCCAGCAGCTTAGGGGGGCATGTCCCTCAGGACGAGCAGTACTTC. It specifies CASSLGGHVPQDEQYF.

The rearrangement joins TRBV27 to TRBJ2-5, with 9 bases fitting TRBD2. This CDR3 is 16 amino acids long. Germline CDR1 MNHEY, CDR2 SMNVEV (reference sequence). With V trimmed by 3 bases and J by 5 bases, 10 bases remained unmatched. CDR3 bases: TGTGCCAGCAGTTTTCTAGCGGGGATTCGAGGGGAGACCCAGTACTTC. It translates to CASSFLAGIRGETQYF.

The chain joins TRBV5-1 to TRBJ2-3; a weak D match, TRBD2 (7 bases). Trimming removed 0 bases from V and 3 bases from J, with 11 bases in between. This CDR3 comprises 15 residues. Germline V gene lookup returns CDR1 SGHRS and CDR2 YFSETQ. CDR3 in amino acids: CASSLAGGRTDTQYF. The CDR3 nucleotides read TGCGCCAGCAGCTTGGCGGGGGGCAGGACAGATACGCAGTATTTT.

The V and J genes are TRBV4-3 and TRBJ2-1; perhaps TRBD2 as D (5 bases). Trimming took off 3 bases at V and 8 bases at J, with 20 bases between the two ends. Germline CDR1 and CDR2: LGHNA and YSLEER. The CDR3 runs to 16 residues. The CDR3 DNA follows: TGCGCCAGCAGCCACGGAGCGGTGACCTCCTTCGATGAGCAGTTCTTC. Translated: CASSHGAVTSFDEQFF.

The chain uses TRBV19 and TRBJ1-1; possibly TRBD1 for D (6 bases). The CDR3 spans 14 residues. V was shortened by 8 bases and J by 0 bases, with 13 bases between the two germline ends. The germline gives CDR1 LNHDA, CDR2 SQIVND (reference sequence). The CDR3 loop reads CASSTGGLNTEAFF. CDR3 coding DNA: TGTGCCAGTTCGACAGGAGGCTTGAACACTGAAGCTTTCTTT.

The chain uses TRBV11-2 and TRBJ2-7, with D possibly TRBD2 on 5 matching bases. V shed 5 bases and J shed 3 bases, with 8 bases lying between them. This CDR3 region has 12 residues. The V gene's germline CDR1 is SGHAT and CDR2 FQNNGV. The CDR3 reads CASSPGLYEQYF. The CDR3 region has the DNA TGTGCCAGCAGCCCCGGACTCTACGAGCAGTACTTC. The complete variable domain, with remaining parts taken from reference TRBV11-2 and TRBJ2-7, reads EAGVAQSPRYKIIEKRQSVAFWCNPISGHATLYWYQQILGQGPKLLIQFQNNGVVDDSQLPKDRFSAERLKGVDSTLKIQPAKLEDSAVYLCASSPGLYEQYFGPGTRLTVT.

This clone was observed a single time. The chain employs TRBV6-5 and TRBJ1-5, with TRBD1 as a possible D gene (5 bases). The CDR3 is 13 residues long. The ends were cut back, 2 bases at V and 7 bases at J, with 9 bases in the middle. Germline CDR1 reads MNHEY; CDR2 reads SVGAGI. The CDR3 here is CASSYMQGQPQHF. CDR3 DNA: TGTGCCAGCAGTTACATGCAGGGCCAGCCCCAGCATTTT.

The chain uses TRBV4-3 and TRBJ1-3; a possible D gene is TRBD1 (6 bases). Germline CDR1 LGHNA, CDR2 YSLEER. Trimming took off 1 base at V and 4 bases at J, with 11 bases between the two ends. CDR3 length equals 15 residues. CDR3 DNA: TGCGCCAGCAGCCAAGTAGGACAGATAGGAAACACCATATATTTT. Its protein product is CASSQVGQIGNTIYF.

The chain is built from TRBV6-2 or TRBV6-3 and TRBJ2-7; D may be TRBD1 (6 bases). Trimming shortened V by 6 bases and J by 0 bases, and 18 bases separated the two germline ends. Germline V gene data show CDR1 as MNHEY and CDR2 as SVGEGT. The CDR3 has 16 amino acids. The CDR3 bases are TGTGCCAGCAGCCCCTCAGGAAGGGGGTCCTCCTACGAGCAGTACTTC. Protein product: CASSPSGRGSSYEQYF.

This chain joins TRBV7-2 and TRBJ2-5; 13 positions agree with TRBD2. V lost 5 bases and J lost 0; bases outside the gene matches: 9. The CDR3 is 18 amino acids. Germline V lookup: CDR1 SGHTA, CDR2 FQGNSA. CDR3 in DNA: TGTGCCAGCAGCCCTTGGACTAGCGGGGGCTTGTACCAAGAGACCCAGTACTTC. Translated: CASSPWTSGGLYQETQYF.

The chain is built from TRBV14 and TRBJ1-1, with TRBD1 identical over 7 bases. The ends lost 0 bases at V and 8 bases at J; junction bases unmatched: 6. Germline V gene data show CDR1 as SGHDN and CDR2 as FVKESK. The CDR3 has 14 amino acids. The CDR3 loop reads CASSQDNEDREAFF. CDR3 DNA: TGTGCCAGCAGCCAAGATAATGAGGACAGGGAAGCTTTCTTT.

CDR3 sequence: CASSLGQNYNEQFF. The CDR3 DNA follows: TGTGCCAGCAGCTTGGGACAGAACTACAATGAGCAGTTCTTC. The chain recombines TRBV5-6 with TRBJ2-1, with D perhaps TRBD1 (5 bases). V lost 0 bases and J 3 bases, leaving 7 bases between the germline ends. Germline CDR1 and CDR2: SGHDT and YYEEEE. The CDR3 runs to 14 residues. Based on the CDR3 plus reference TRBV5-6 and TRBJ2-1, the full variable domain is DAGVTQSPTHLIKTRGQQVTLRCSPKSGHDTVSWYQQALGQGPQFIFQYYEEEERQRGNFPDRFSGHQFPNYSSELNVNALLLGDSALYLCASSLGQNYNEQFFGPGTRLTVL.

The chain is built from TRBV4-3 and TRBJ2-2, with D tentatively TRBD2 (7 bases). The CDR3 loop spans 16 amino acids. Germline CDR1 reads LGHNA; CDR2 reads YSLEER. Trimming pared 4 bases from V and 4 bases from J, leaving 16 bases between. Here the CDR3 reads CASSRSGGRGTGELFF. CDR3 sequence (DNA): TGCGCCAGCAGCCGATCGGGGGGCCGGGGCACCGGGGAGCTGTTTTTT.

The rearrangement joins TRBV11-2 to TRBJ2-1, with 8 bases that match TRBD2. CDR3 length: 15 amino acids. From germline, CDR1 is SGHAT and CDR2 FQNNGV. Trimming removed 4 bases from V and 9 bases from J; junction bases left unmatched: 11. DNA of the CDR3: TGTGCCAGCAGCTCAAGCTTGACTAGCGCTATTGAGCAGTTCTTC. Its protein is CASSSSLTSAIEQFF.

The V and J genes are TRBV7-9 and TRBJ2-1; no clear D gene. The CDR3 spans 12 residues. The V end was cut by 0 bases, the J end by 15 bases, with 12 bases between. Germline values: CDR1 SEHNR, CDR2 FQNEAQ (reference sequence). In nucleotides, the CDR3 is TGTGCCAGCAGCTTAGCAGGCGACAAACTGTTCTTC. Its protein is CASSLAGDKLFF.

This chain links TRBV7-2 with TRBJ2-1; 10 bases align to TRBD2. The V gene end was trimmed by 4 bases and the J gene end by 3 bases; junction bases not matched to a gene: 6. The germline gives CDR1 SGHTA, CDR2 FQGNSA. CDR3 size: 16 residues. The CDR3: CASSSRLAGYYNEQFF. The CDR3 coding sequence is TGTGCCAGCAGCTCGAGACTAGCGGGTTACTACAATGAGCAGTTCTTC.